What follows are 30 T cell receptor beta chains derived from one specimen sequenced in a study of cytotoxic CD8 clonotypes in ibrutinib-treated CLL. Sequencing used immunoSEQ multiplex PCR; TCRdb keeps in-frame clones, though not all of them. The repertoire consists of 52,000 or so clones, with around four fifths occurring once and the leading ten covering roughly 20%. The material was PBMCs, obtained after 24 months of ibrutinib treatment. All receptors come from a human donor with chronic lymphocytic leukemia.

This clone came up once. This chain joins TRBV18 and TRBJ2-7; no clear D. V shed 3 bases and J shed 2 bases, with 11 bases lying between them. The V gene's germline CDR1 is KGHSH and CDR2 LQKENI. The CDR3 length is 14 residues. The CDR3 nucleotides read TGTGCCAGCTCACCGGTGAAGGGAACCTACGAGCAGTACTTC. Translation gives CASSPVKGTYEQYF.

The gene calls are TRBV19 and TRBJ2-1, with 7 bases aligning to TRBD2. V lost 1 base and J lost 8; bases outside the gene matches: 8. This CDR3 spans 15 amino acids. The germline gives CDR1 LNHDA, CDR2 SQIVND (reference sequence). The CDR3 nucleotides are TGTGCCAGTAGTATAGGCGTGGGAGGGCCTTATGAGCAGTTCTTC. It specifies CASSIGVGGPYEQFF.

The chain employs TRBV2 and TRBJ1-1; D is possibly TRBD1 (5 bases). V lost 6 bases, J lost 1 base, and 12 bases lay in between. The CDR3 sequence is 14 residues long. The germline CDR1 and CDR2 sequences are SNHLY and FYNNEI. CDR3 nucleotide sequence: TGTGCCAGCAGGAGGGGCCAGGGGAACACTGAAGCTTTCTTT. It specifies CASRRGQGNTEAFF.

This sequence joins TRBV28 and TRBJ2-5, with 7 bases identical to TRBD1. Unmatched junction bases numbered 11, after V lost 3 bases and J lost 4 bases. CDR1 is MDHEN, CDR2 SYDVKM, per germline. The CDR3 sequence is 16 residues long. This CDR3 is CASSFRSRGLGETQYF. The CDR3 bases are TGTGCCAGCAGTTTCCGATCGAGGGGGCTAGGAGAGACCCAGTACTTC.

CDR3 in DNA: TGTGCCAGTAGATCGGGGGGGAGCGGCTACAATGAGCAGTTCTTC. This encodes CASRSGGSGYNEQFF. The gene calls are TRBV19 and TRBJ2-1; TRBD2 aligns across 8 bases. The CDR3 sequence is 15 residues long. With V trimmed by 6 bases and J by 3 bases, 7 bases remained unmatched. The germline CDR1 and CDR2 sequences are LNHDA and SQIVND (reference sequence). The variable domain in full, with the rest retrieved from reference TRBV19 and TRBJ2-1, is DGGITQSPKYLFRKEGQNVTLSCEQNLNHDAMYWYRQDPGQGLRLIYYSQIVNDFQKGDIAEGYSVSREKKESFPLTVTSAQKNPTAFYLCASRSGGSGYNEQFFGPGTRLTVL.

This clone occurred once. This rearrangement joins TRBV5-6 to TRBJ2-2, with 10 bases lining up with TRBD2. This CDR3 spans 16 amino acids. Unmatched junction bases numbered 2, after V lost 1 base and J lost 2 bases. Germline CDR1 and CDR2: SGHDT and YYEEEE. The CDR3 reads CASSLTSGTNTGELFF. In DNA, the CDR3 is TGTGCCAGCAGCTTGACTAGCGGGACTAACACCGGGGAGCTGTTTTTT.

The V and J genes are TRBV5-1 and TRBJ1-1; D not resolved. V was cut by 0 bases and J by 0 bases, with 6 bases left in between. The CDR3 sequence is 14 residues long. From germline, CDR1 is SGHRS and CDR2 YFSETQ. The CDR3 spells CASSLGGLNTEAFF. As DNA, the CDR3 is TGCGCCAGCAGCTTGGGAGGTCTGAACACTGAAGCTTTCTTT.

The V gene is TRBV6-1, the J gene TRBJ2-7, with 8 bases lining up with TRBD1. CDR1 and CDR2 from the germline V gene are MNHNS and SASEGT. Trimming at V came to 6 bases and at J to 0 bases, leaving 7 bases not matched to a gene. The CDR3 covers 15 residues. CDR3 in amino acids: CASRERDRSSYEQYF. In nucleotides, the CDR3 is TGTGCCAGCAGAGAGAGGGACAGGAGCTCCTACGAGCAGTACTTC.

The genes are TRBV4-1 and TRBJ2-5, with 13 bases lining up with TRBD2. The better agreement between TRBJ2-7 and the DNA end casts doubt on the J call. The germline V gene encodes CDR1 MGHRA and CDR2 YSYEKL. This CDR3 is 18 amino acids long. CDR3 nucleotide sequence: TGCGCCAGCAGCCAAGGACTAGCGGGAGGAAGCGGGGCCTACGAGCAGTACTTC. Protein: CASSQGLAGGSGAYEQYF.

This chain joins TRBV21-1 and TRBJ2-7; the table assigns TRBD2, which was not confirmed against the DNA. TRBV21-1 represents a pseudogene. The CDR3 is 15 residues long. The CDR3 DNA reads TGTGCCAGCAGCAAAGAGGGACTTAGCTCCTACGAGCAGTACTTC. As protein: CASSKEGLSSYEQYF.

This chain's CDR3 is CASSPRGRVWGEAQYF. The CDR3 DNA follows: TGTGCCAGCAGCCCCAGGGGCAGGGTTTGGGGAGAAGCGCAGTATTTT. The chain couples TRBV11-2 to TRBJ2-3; TRBD1 might be the D (6 bases). CDR1 SGHAT and CDR2 FQNNGV come from the germline V gene. The CDR3 is 16 amino acids. Trimming took off 5 bases at V and 10 bases at J, with 25 bases between the two ends.

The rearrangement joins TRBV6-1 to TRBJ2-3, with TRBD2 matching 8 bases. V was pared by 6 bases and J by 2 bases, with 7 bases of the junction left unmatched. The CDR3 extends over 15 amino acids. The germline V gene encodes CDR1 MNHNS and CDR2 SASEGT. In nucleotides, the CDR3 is TGTGCCAGCAGCGAGACTAGCGCGCACACAGATACGCAGTATTTT. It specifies CASSETSAHTDTQYF.

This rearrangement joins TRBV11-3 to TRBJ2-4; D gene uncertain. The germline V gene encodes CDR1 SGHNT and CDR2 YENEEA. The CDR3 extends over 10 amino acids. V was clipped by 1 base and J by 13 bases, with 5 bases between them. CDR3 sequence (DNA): TGTGCCAGCAGCTTAGGTATGCAGTACTTC. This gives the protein CASSLGMQYF.

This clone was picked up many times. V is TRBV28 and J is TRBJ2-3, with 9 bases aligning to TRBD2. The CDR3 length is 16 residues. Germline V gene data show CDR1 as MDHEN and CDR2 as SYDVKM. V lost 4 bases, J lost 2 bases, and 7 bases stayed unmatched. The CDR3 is CASSSALAGDTDTQYF. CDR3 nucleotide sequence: TGTGCCAGCAGTTCTGCCTTAGCGGGAGACACAGATACGCAGTATTTT.

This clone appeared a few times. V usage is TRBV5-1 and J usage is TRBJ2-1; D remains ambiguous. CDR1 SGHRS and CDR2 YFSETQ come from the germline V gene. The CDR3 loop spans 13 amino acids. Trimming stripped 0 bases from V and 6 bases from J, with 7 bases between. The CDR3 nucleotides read TGCGCCAGCAGCTTGGCCCCTGGCAATGAGCAGTTCTTC. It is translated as CASSLAPGNEQFF. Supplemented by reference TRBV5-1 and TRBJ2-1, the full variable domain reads KAGVTQTPRYLIKTRGQQVTLSCSPISGHRSVSWYQQTPGQGLQFLFEYFSETQRNKGNFPGRFSGRQFSNSRSEMNVSTLELGDSALYLCASSLAPGNEQFFGPGTRLTVL.

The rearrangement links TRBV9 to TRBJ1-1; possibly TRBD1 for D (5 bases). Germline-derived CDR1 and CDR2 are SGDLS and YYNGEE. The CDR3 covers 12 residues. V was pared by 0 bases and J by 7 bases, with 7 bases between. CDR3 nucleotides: TGTGCCAGCAGCGTAGAAGGGGATGAAGCTTTCTTT. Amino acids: CASSVEGDEAFF.

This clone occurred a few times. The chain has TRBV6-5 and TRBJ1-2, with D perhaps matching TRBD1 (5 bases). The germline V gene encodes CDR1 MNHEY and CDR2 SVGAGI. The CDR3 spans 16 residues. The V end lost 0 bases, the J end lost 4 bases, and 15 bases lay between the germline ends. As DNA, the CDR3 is TGTGCCAGCAGTTACTCGGGGGACCGCCAAGCCTATGGCTACACCTTC. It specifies CASSYSGDRQAYGYTF.

The CDR3 DNA is TGTGCCAGCAGTATAGACACTGAAGCTTTCTTT. It yields the protein CASSIDTEAFF. This chain connects TRBV2 to TRBJ1-1; D remains unclear. Per the germline V gene, CDR1 is SNHLY and CDR2 is FYNNEI. The V and J ends lost 5 bases and 3 bases respectively, with 4 bases between them. This CDR3 comprises 11 residues.

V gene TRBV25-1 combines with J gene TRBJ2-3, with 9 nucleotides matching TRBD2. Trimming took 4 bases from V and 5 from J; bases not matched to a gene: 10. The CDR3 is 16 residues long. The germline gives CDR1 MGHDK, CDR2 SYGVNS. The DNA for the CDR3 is TGTGCCAGCAGTGTATACGGCGGGAGGGCCAGAGATACGCAGTATTTT. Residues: CASSVYGGRARDTQYF.

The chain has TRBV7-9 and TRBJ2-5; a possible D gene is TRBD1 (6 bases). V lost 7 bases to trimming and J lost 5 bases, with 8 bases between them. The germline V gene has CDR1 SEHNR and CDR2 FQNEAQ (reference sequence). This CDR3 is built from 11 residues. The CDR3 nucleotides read TGTGCCAGCAATAGGGGGGAGACCCAGTACTTC. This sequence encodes CASNRGETQYF.

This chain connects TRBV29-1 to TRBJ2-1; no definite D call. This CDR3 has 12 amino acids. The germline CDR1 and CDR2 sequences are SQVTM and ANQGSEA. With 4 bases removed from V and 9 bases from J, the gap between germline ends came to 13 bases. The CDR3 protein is CSVVSTTIEQFF. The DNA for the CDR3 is TGCAGCGTTGTATCAACTACAATTGAGCAGTTCTTC.

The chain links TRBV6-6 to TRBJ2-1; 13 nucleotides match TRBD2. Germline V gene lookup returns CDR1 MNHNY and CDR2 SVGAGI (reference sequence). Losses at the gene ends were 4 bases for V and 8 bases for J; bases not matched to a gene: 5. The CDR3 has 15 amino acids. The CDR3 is CASSSRTSGSHEQFF. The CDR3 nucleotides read TGTGCCAGCAGTTCCCGGACTAGCGGGAGTCATGAGCAGTTCTTC.

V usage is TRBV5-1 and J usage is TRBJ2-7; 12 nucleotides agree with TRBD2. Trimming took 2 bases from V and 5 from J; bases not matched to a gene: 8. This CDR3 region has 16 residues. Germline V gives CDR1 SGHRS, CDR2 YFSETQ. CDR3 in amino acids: CASSFMTSGSAHEQYF. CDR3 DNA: TGCGCCAGCAGCTTCATGACTAGCGGGAGTGCCCACGAGCAGTACTTC. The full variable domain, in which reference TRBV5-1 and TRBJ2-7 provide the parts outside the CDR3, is KAGVTQTPRYLIKTRGQQVTLSCSPISGHRSVSWYQQTPGQGLQFLFEYFSETQRNKGNFPGRFSGRQFSNSRSEMNVSTLELGDSALYLCASSFMTSGSAHEQYFGPGTRLTVT.

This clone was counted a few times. This chain's CDR3 is CASSSTRQSLNTEAFF. For the CDR3, the DNA is TGTGCCAGCAGCTCGACACGACAGTCCTTGAACACTGAAGCTTTCTTT. This chain joins TRBV5-4 and TRBJ1-1; D possibly corresponds to TRBD1 (5 bases). The CDR3 runs 16 residues. Trimming took 3 bases from V and 0 from J, leaving 15 bases between them. Germline V gene data show CDR1 as SGHNT and CDR2 as YYREEE (reference sequence).

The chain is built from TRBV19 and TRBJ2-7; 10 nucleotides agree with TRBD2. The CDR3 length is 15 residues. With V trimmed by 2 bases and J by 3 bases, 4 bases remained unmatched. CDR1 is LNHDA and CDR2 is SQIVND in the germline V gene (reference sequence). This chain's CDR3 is CASSIRASGSYEQYF. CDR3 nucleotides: TGTGCCAGTAGTATAAGGGCTAGCGGGAGCTACGAGCAGTACTTC.

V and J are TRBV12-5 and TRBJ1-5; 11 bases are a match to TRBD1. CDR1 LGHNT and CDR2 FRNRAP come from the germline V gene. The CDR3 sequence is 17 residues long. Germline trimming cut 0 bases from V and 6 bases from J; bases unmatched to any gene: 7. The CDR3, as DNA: TGTGCTAGTGGTTTGGTTATTGGAGGGACAGGGGGTCAGCCCCAGCATTTT. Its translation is CASGLVIGGTGGQPQHF.

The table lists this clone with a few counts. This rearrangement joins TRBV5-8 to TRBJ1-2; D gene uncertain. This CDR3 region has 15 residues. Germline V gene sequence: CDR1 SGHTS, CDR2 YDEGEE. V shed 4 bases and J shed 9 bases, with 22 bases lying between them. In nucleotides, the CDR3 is TGTGCCAGCAGCCCGAGGACGTCCCTCTGGTATCGCTACACCTTC. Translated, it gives CASSPRTSLWYRYTF.

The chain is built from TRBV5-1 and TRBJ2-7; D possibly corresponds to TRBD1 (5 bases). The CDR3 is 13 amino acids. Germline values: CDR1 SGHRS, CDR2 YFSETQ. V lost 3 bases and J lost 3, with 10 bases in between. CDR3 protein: CASSYKTDYEQYF. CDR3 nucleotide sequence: TGCGCCAGCAGCTACAAGACAGACTACGAGCAGTACTTC.

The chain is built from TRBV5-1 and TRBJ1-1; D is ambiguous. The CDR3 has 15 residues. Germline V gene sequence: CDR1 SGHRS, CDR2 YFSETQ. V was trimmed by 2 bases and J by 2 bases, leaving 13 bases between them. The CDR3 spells CASSFGSSFNTEAFF. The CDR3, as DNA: TGCGCCAGCAGCTTCGGCAGTAGTTTCAACACTGAAGCTTTCTTT.

The CDR3 region is CASSMWGKWARGGELFF. Here the CDR3 DNA reads TGTGCCAGTAGTATGTGGGGGAAATGGGCCAGAGGCGGGGAGCTGTTTTTT. V usage is TRBV19 and J usage is TRBJ2-2, with D possibly called TRBD1 or TRBD2 (5 bases each). Trimming removed 3 bases at V and 7 bases at J, with 21 bases between. Germline V lookup: CDR1 LNHDA, CDR2 SQIVND (reference sequence). This CDR3 has 17 residues.